This entry concerns a single TCR beta chain. These data come from a study of shared T cell receptors in the human thymus. Assay used: immunoSEQ multiplex PCR; TCRdb lists only in-frame clones, some missing. In the table there are hundreds of thousands of clones, about 90% of which are singletons. The sample was also linked to a second study, of human thymus T cells. That work states: The sample donors, healthy Finnish infants, were having corrective surgery for congenital heart defects. Corrective cardiac surgery supplied the resected thymus tissue. Thymic and blood repertoires appeared to display a bias in their usage of V and J genes. Reports from related research described highly overlapping thymic repertoires among unrelated individuals.

This TCR came from a boy in the first two years of life with a congenital heart defect. The sample taken for sequencing was thymocytes.

The chain's CDR3 is CASSAIRLAGVHNEQFF. The CDR3 DNA sequence: TGCGCCAGCAGTGCGATACGACTAGCGGGAGTTCACAATGAGCAGTTCTTC. The chain carries TRBV10-2 and TRBJ2-1; 12 bases are shared with TRBD2. The CDR3 spans 17 residues. Germline CDR1 WSHSY, CDR2 SAAADI. The J segment lost 5 bases and the V segment lost 4 bases, leaving 9 bases of the junction unmatched.